The 4 T cell receptor beta chains below come from one sample, sequenced in a study of OX40 agonist ivuxolimab in advanced cancers. Method: immunoSEQ multiplex PCR; TCRdb's copy keeps in-frame clones and lacks some. Here the sample spans 70,000 to 95,000 clones, roughly 90% being singletons. Sequenced material: CD4+ or CD8+ T cells sorted from blood, taken in a trial of the OX40 agonist ivuxolimab. All receptors derive from an adult with an advanced solid tumor such as melanoma, head and neck, liver or kidney cancer.

The J gene is TRBJ2-1, the V gene TRBV11-3; 8 bases are a match to TRBD2. Per germline, CDR1 SGHNT and CDR2 YENEEA. CDR3 length: 16 amino acids. V was pared by 4 bases and J by 7 bases, with 12 bases of the junction left unmatched. DNA for the CDR3: TGTGCCAGCAGCTCCGCCGCGAGCGGGAGATGGAATGAGCAGTTCTTC. This gives the protein CASSSAASGRWNEQFF.

The chain links TRBV5-6 to TRBJ1-2; TRBD1 matches at 8 bases. The length of the CDR3 is 14 residues. Trimming removed 0 bases from V and 7 bases from J; junction bases left unmatched: 5. Germline lookup yields CDR1 SGHDT and CDR2 YYEEEE. CDR3 sequence reads: CASSLGQGAFGYTF. In DNA form, the CDR3 reads TGTGCCAGCAGCTTGGGCCAGGGGGCGTTTGGCTACACCTTC.

V gene TRBV2 combines with J gene TRBJ2-5; D not certain. Germline CDR1 SNHLY, CDR2 FYNNEI. Trimming took 4 bases from V and 4 from J, leaving 7 bases between them. The CDR3 is 12 amino acids. The CDR3 nucleotides are TGTGCCAGCAGTGTGTGGGGAGAGACCCAGTACTTC. Protein sequence: CASSVWGETQYF.

The chain links TRBV18 to TRBJ1-1; D is ambiguous. Germline CDR1 reads KGHSH; CDR2 reads LQKENI. The CDR3 totals 13 residues. Trimming cost V 3 bases and J 3 bases, with 8 bases left between them. Written as DNA, the CDR3 is TGTGCCAGCTCACCTTTAAAGGACACTGAAGCTTTCTTT. Its translation: CASSPLKDTEAFF.